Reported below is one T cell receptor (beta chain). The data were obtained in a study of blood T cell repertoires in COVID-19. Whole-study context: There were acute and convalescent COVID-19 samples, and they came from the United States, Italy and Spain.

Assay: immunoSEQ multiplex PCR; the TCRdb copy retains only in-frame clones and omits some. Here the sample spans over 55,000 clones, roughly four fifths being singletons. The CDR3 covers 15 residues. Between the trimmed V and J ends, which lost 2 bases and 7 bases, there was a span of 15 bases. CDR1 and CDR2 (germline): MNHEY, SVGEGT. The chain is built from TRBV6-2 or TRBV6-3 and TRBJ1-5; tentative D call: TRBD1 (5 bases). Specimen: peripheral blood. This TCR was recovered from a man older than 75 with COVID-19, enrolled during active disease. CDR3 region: CASSYGGGGAQPQHF. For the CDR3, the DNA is TGTGCCAGCAGTTACGGGGGTGGCGGGGCCCAGCCCCAGCATTTT.